These 30 T cell receptor beta chains share one sample of origin, sequenced in a study of cytomegalovirus exposure and HLA in healthy donors. The PCR ran on 60 Vbeta and 13 Jbeta primers. Some clones are missing from TCRdb's copy, which holds only in-frame ones; the method was immunoSEQ multiplex PCR. The table lists roughly 120,000 clones, about four fifths of them singletons. The specimen sequenced was PBMCs. These receptors came from a female donor in good health and CMV-seropositive.

The V gene is TRBV4-1, the J gene TRBJ2-3, with D tentatively TRBD2 (5 bases). The CDR3 totals 13 residues. V was clipped by 0 bases and J by 10 bases, with 11 bases between them. In germline, CDR1 is MGHRA, CDR2 YSYEKL. The CDR3 is CASSQDRDLAQYF. The CDR3, as DNA: TGCGCCAGCAGCCAAGATCGGGATCTTGCGCAGTATTTT.

The genes are TRBV6-1 and TRBJ2-7; D may be TRBD1 (5 bases). V gave up 3 bases and J gave up 3 bases, with 15 bases separating them. This CDR3 comprises 15 residues. Germline assignment: CDR1 MNHNS and CDR2 SASEGT. CDR3: CASSESVGRGYEQYF. The CDR3 DNA is TGTGCCAGCAGTGAGTCCGTTGGAAGGGGCTACGAGCAGTACTTC.

This chain joins TRBV7-9 and TRBJ1-1; TRBD1 matches at 9 bases. Germline V gene sequence: CDR1 SEHNR, CDR2 FQNEAQ (reference sequence). CDR3 size: 14 residues. V lost 11 bases to trimming and J lost 3 bases; unmatched junction nucleotides: 10. CDR3 sequence (DNA): TGTGCCGGAGAACAGGGGGCCGGAGACACTGAAGCTTTCTTT. Translation gives CAGEQGAGDTEAFF.

The CDR3, as DNA: TGTGCCAGCAGTGCGGAGGCGGCGGAGCAGTTCTTC. Encoded protein: CASSAEAAEQFF. V gene TRBV6-1 combines with J gene TRBJ2-1; D perhaps matches TRBD2 (5 bases). The CDR3 loop spans 12 amino acids. Trimming shortened V by 4 bases and J by 10 bases, and 11 bases separated the two germline ends. Germline lookup yields CDR1 MNHNS and CDR2 SASEGT.

V usage is TRBV5-6 and J usage is TRBJ2-7; weak D call: TRBD1 (5 bases). This CDR3 is built from 14 residues. Trimming took 0 bases from V and 0 from J, leaving 7 bases between them. Germline CDR1 reads SGHDT; CDR2 reads YYEEEE. CDR3 in amino acids: CASSLVQGSYEQYF. The CDR3 nucleotides are TGTGCCAGCAGCTTGGTGCAGGGCTCCTACGAGCAGTACTTC.

A few counts support this clone. The rearrangement joins TRBV7-9 to TRBJ2-7; D gene ambiguous. CDR1 SEHNR and CDR2 FQNEAQ come from the germline V gene (reference sequence). Trimming cost V 1 base and J 3 bases, with 13 bases left between them. This CDR3 comprises 15 residues. DNA for the CDR3: TGTGCCAGCAGCTTAGGTGACTCCAAGATCTACGAGCAGTACTTC. Protein product: CASSLGDSKIYEQYF.

A few counts support this clone. The J gene is TRBJ1-6, the V gene TRBV6-5, with 7 positions matching TRBD1. J lost 11 bases, V lost 6 bases, and 4 bases had no gene match. There are 12 residues in the CDR3. Germline CDR1 MNHEY, CDR2 SVGAGI. The CDR3 DNA sequence: TGTGCCAGCAGACGACAGGGCCCACCCCTCCACTTT. Amino acid sequence: CASRRQGPPLHF.

This clone was detected only once. An end of the junction differs from the germline gene, which may be a read error. This chain connects TRBV14 to TRBJ1-6, with unresolved D. This CDR3 contains 12 residues. Germline loops: CDR1 SGHDN, CDR2 FVKESK. CDR3 in amino acids: CASSQVRFCPDF. CDR3 nucleotide sequence: TGTGCCAGCAGCCAAGTTCGGTTCTGCCCGGACTTT.

The chain uses TRBV2 and TRBJ1-1, with 8 bases fitting TRBD1. The trim removed 5 bases at V and 1 base at J, leaving 3 bases unmatched. The CDR3 length is 14 residues. The germline CDR1 and CDR2 sequences are SNHLY and FYNNEI. CDR3 DNA: TGTGCCAGCAGTTACAGGGGGGGGAACACTGAAGCTTTCTTT. This sequence encodes CASSYRGGNTEAFF.

V usage is TRBV6-1 and J usage is TRBJ2-7, with TRBD1 matching over 8 bases. CDR3 length equals 15 residues. CDR1 MNHNS and CDR2 SASEGT come from the germline V gene. With 4 bases clipped from V and 2 bases from J, the junction kept 7 bases outside the gene matches. CDR3 protein: CASSGKRTGTYEQYF. The CDR3 DNA is TGTGCCAGCAGTGGAAAGCGGACAGGGACCTACGAGCAGTACTTC.

This chain joins TRBV20-1 and TRBJ1-2; D unresolved. The CDR3 extends over 11 amino acids. Per the germline V gene, CDR1 is DFQATT and CDR2 is SNEGSKA (reference sequence). V lost 4 bases, J lost 2 bases, and 5 bases lay in between. In DNA form, the CDR3 reads TGCAGTGCTAATCCAAACTATGGCTACACCTTC. Its translation: CSANPNYGYTF.

The gene calls are TRBV6-1 and TRBJ1-4, with D possibly being TRBD1 (6 bases). In germline, CDR1 is MNHNS, CDR2 SASEGT. The CDR3 runs to 13 residues. V was shortened by 8 bases and J by 11 bases, with 18 bases between the two germline ends. The CDR3 protein is CASGETGGIKLFF. The CDR3 DNA is TGTGCCAGCGGAGAGACAGGAGGTATCAAACTGTTTTTT.

This chain connects TRBV6-4 to TRBJ2-1; 8 bases are a match to TRBD2. This CDR3 comprises 16 residues. Looked up from germline, CDR1 is MRHNA and CDR2 is SNTAGT. The V segment lost 5 bases and the J segment 1 base; nucleotides outside the gene matches: 7. The DNA of the CDR3 is TGTGCCAGCAGTAGTGGACTAGCTCCTTCCTACAATGAGCAGTTCTTC. Encoded protein: CASSSGLAPSYNEQFF.

J is TRBJ2-7 and V is TRBV4-3; TRBD2 aligns across 11 bases. The V gene end was trimmed by 4 bases and the J gene end by 3 bases; junction bases not matched to a gene: 5. The CDR3 has 15 amino acids. Germline values: CDR1 LGHNA, CDR2 YSLEER. Here the CDR3 reads CASSRTGTSGYEQYF. CDR3 sequence (DNA): TGCGCCAGCAGCCGAACCGGGACTAGCGGCTACGAGCAGTACTTC.

About this clone: One junction end does not reproduce the germline sequence, and a read error may be involved. This chain links TRBV29-1 with TRBJ2-7; 7 nucleotides agree with TRBD1. Germline V gives CDR1 SQVTM, CDR2 ANQGSEA. This CDR3 is built from 12 residues. The CDR3 is CSVGTGMYGQYF. CDR3 sequence (DNA): TGCAGCGTTGGGACAGGCATGTACGGGCAGTACTTC.

The chain is built from TRBV6-6 and TRBJ1-1; 7 nucleotides align to TRBD1. V gave up 2 bases and J gave up 4 bases; unmatched junction bases: 10. CDR1 is MNHNY, CDR2 SVGAGI, per germline (reference sequence). This CDR3 has 16 residues. CDR3 nucleotide sequence: TGTGCCAGCAGTTACAGGGCAGGGGGTACCGGCACTGAAGCTTTCTTT. This encodes CASSYRAGGTGTEAFF.

The CDR3 sequence is CASSQDIQETQYF. CDR3 coding DNA: TGCGCCAGCAGCCAGGACATTCAAGAGACCCAGTACTTC. J is TRBJ2-5 and V is TRBV5-1; D perhaps matches TRBD1 (5 bases). The germline V gene encodes CDR1 SGHRS and CDR2 YFSETQ. The CDR3 runs 13 residues. V was shortened by 4 bases and J by 2 bases, with 9 bases between the two germline ends.

This chain links TRBV25-1 with TRBJ1-2; 10 nucleotides align to TRBD1. The CDR3 extends over 14 amino acids. From germline, CDR1 is MGHDK and CDR2 SYGVNS. Trimming took 4 bases from V and 3 from J; bases not matched to a gene: 2. The CDR3 sequence: CASSAGQGDYGYTF. The DNA for the CDR3 is TGTGCCAGCAGTGCAGGACAGGGGGACTATGGCTACACCTTC.

This chain uses TRBV6-1 with TRBJ1-4, with 8 bases that match TRBD1. The CDR3 is 14 amino acids. The germline V gene has CDR1 MNHNS and CDR2 SASEGT. V dropped 10 bases and J dropped 8; count of bases not matched to a gene: 12. CDR3: CAIDPGQGYEKLFF. Written as DNA, the CDR3 is TGTGCCATCGACCCCGGACAGGGCTACGAAAAACTGTTTTTT.

Written as DNA, the CDR3 is TGTGCCAGCAGCGTTACAGCTACCCCCAATTCACCCCTCCACTTT. It specifies CASSVTATPNSPLHF. The chain has TRBV9 and TRBJ1-6, with D unresolved. The ends were cut back, 2 bases at V and 7 bases at J, with 13 bases in the middle. The CDR3 contains 15 residues. CDR1 SGDLS and CDR2 YYNGEE come from the germline V gene.

This chain uses TRBV6-1 with TRBJ2-2, with D perhaps matching TRBD2 (5 bases). V was cut by 7 bases and J by 5 bases, with 17 bases left in between. Germline CDR1 and CDR2: MNHNS and SASEGT. The CDR3 runs to 15 residues. The CDR3 DNA reads TGTGCCAGCACCAATACGGCCCGGGGTACCGGGGAGCTGTTTTTT. The encoded protein is CASTNTARGTGELFF.

This clone was picked up a small number of times. The genes are TRBV5-1 and TRBJ1-3, with 8 bases that match TRBD1. The J segment lost 1 base and the V segment lost 1 base, leaving 4 bases of the junction unmatched. Germline CDR1 and CDR2: SGHRS and YFSETQ. This CDR3 region has 16 residues. The chain's CDR3 is CASSLNRGKSGNTIYF. The CDR3 DNA reads as TGCGCCAGCAGCTTGAACAGGGGGAAGTCTGGAAACACCATATATTTT.

The chain employs TRBV5-1 and TRBJ2-1, with D tentatively TRBD1 (6 bases). The CDR3 is 18 residues long. V dropped 4 bases and J dropped 4 bases, with 24 bases sitting between them. Germline V gives CDR1 SGHRS, CDR2 YFSETQ. CDR3 sequence: CASSDIVVRTEVYNEQFF. For the CDR3, the DNA is TGCGCCAGCAGCGACATCGTAGTTAGGACAGAAGTTTACAATGAGCAGTTCTTC.

The chain has TRBV5-6 and TRBJ2-3; D is undetermined. The CDR3 is made up of 16 amino acids. The germline V gene encodes CDR1 SGHDT and CDR2 YYEEEE. V was trimmed by 2 bases and J by 2 bases, leaving 15 bases between them. The CDR3 DNA is TGTGCCAGCAGCTTTTGGGTTCTAGGCCTCACAGATACGCAGTATTTT. Translation: CASSFWVLGLTDTQYF.

The V and J genes are TRBV6-5 and TRBJ1-1; D remains unclear. The V gene lost 6 bases and the J gene lost 2 bases, with 4 bases spanning the gap. CDR1 MNHEY and CDR2 SVGAGI come from the germline V gene. The CDR3 extends over 11 amino acids. Here the CDR3 reads CASRTNTEAFF. The CDR3 DNA reads TGTGCCAGCAGGACAAACACTGAAGCTTTCTTT.

This chain joins TRBV18 and TRBJ2-7; perhaps TRBD1 as D (5 bases). The CDR3 has 14 residues. Trimming shortened V by 3 bases and J by 4 bases, and 13 bases separated the two germline ends. In germline, CDR1 is KGHSH, CDR2 LQKENI. For the CDR3, the DNA is TGTGCCAGCTCACCGTCCAGGGAAGGATACGAGCAGTACTTC. Its protein product is CASSPSREGYEQYF.

This clone occurred a few times. This sequence joins TRBV18 and TRBJ2-5, with D perhaps TRBD1 (5 bases). Germline V CDR1 and CDR2: KGHSH, LQKENI. The CDR3 length is 14 residues. V was clipped by 3 bases and J by 2 bases, with 10 bases between them. The CDR3 loop reads CASSPDQGQETQYF. In DNA form, the CDR3 reads TGTGCCAGCTCACCCGACCAGGGACAAGAGACCCAGTACTTC.

The V gene is TRBV7-9, the J gene TRBJ1-2; D is uncertain. The CDR3 spans 12 residues. Germline lookup yields CDR1 SEHNR and CDR2 FQNEAQ (reference sequence). The ends were cut back, 1 base at V and 4 bases at J, with 4 bases in the middle. In DNA form, the CDR3 reads TGTGCCAGCAGCTTAGACGGCTATGGCTACACCTTC. Residues: CASSLDGYGYTF. Drawing the rest from reference TRBV7-9 and TRBJ1-2, the complete variable domain is DTGVSQNPRHKITKRGQNVTFRCDPISEHNRLYWYRQTLGQGPEFLTYFQNEAQLEKSRLLSDRFSAERPKGSFSTLEIQRTEQGDSAMYLCASSLDGYGYTFGSGTRLTVV.

Comment on this clone: Its ends do not fully match the called genes, so a read error is possible. V usage is TRBV5-1 and J usage is TRBJ1-2; 8 bases are shared with TRBD1. The CDR3 consists of 15 residues. Germline CDR1 is SGHRS and CDR2 is YFSETQ. The CDR3 region is CASSGRGLGNYGSTF. For the CDR3, the DNA is TGCGCCAGCAGCGGCAGGGGGCTAGGGAACTATGGCTCCACCTTC.

The CDR3 region is CASSQASRGVMNTEAFF. CDR3 nucleotides: TGTGCCAGCAGCCAAGCAAGCAGGGGCGTAATGAACACTGAAGCTTTCTTT. The V and J genes are TRBV14 and TRBJ1-1; a possible D gene is TRBD1 (6 bases). Germline assignment: CDR1 SGHDN and CDR2 FVKESK. The CDR3 contains 17 residues. Trimming cost V 1 base and J 0 bases, with 15 bases left between them.